The 32 T cell receptor beta chains given below trace back to one sample, sequenced in a study of Graves' ophthalmopathy and Graves' hyperthyroidism. Using RNA transcripts, the TCR beta CDR3 regions were amplified. HTBI primers were used in a first-round RT-PCR, which preceded a second-round multiplex PCR. TCRdb independently ran MiXCR on the multiplex PCR reads; one entry per CDR3 protein. The table lists 300,000 to 450,000 distinct CDR3 sequences, roughly 17% of them singletons, with approximately 2.4% in the top ten. Sample: peripheral blood. Receptors originate from an adult woman with stable Graves' hyperthyroidism.

This clonotype was seen ten or more times. V is TRBV10-3 and J is TRBJ1-1, with D tentatively TRBD1 (5 bases). The CDR3 sequence is 12 residues long. V dropped 9 bases and J dropped 3 bases, with 11 bases sitting between them. The germline gives CDR1 ENHRY, CDR2 SYGVKD. The CDR3 DNA sequence: TGTGCCATTAGACAGTCCTACACTGAAGCTTTCTTT. This gives the protein CAIRQSYTEAFF.

This clonotype was observed at least ten times. The V call is TRBV6-1, the J call TRBJ1-3, with D tentatively TRBD1 (6 bases). This CDR3 spans 15 amino acids. V dropped 7 bases and J dropped 1 base, with 14 bases sitting between them. Germline CDR1 MNHNS, CDR2 SASEGT. This chain's CDR3 is CASTGDRISGNTIYF. CDR3 nucleotide sequence: TGTGCCAGCACTGGAGACAGGATTTCTGGAAACACCATATATTTT.

This clonotype was seen ten or more times. J is TRBJ1-5 and V is TRBV28, with no clear D. This CDR3 has 13 amino acids. CDR1 and CDR2 (germline): MDHEN, SYDVKM. Trimming took off 11 bases at V and 3 bases at J, with 14 bases between the two ends. The chain's CDR3 is CACRGGNNQPQHF. CDR3 DNA sequence: TGTGCCTGCCGGGGAGGGAACAATCAGCCCCAGCATTTT. Looking up the rest from reference TRBV28 and TRBJ1-5 gives the full variable domain: DVKVTQSSRYLVKRTGEKVFLECVQDMDHENMFWYRQDPGLGLRLIYFSYDVKMKEKGDIPEGYSVSREKKERFSLILESASTNQTSMYLCACRGGNNQPQHFGDGTRLSIL.

This clonotype occurred many times. The chain recombines TRBV29-1 with TRBJ1-2; the match to TRBD1 covers 12 bases. The ends lost 1 base at V and 8 bases at J; junction bases unmatched: 8. Germline lookup yields CDR1 SQVTM and CDR2 ANQGSEA. This CDR3 comprises 15 residues. DNA for the CDR3: TGCAGCGTTGAAGCCGGGACAGGGGGCGGAGGAGGCTACACCTTC. This codes for CSVEAGTGGGGGYTF. The variable domain in full, with the rest retrieved from reference TRBV29-1 and TRBJ1-2, is SAVISQKPSRDICQRGTSLTIQCQVDSQVTMMFWYRQQPGQSLTLIATANQGSEATYESGFVIDKFPISRPNLTFSTLTVSNMSPEDSSIYLCSVEAGTGGGGGYTFGSGTRLTVV.

In its sample, this clonotype was seen many times. The V and J genes are TRBV6-5 and TRBJ1-1; D is possibly TRBD1 (5 bases). Germline V gene sequence: CDR1 MNHEY, CDR2 SVGAGI. V was trimmed by 2 bases and J by 0 bases, leaving 7 bases between them. The CDR3 covers 14 residues. The CDR3 bases are TGTGCCAGCAGTTACGGGGGGGTGAACACTGAAGCTTTCTTT. Translating it yields CASSYGGVNTEAFF.

The table lists this clonotype with a few counts. The rearrangement uses TRBV3-1 and TRBJ2-7; the D gene is possibly TRBD1 (6 bases). Germline V CDR1 and CDR2: LGHDT, YNNKEL (reference sequence). Between the trimmed V and J ends, which lost 1 base and 3 bases, there was a span of 7 bases. CDR3 length equals 13 residues. The CDR3 is CASSQAGDYEQYF. Written as DNA, the CDR3 is TGTGCCAGCAGCCAAGCAGGGGACTACGAGCAGTACTTC.

This clonotype was found many times. V gene TRBV6-1 combines with J gene TRBJ2-7; TRBD2 matches at 8 bases. Germline CDR1 and CDR2: MNHNS and SASEGT. The CDR3 totals 15 residues. Losses at the gene ends were 1 base for V and 5 bases for J; bases not matched to a gene: 7. The CDR3 protein is CASSEEAAGVDEQYF. For the CDR3, the DNA is TGTGCCAGCAGTGAAGAGGCAGCGGGAGTGGACGAGCAGTACTTC.

This clonotype was counted at least ten times. The CDR3 coding sequence is TGTGCCAGCAGTCCCCGACGAATCGAGCAGTACTTC. Translating it yields CASSPRRIEQYF. The chain is built from TRBV12-3 or TRBV12-4 and TRBJ2-7; D is uncertain. This CDR3 region has 12 residues. The germline V and J ends were trimmed by 5 bases and 6 bases, with 11 bases remaining between them.

This clonotype has ten or more counts. The chain joins TRBV25-1 to TRBJ2-5, with 11 bases identical to TRBD1. This CDR3 spans 14 amino acids. The germline V gene encodes CDR1 MGHDK and CDR2 SYGVNS. The V gene end was trimmed by 9 bases and the J gene end by 1 base; junction bases not matched to a gene: 4. CDR3 coding DNA: TGTGCCAGTTCCGGGACAGGGGGCCAAGAGACCCAGTACTTC. It specifies CASSGTGGQETQYF.

This clonotype was observed at least ten times. The V call is TRBV28, the J call TRBJ2-7, with D tentatively TRBD1 (6 bases). Germline CDR1 reads MDHEN; CDR2 reads SYDVKM. V lost 6 bases to trimming and J lost 2 bases, with 14 bases between them. The CDR3 extends over 14 amino acids. This chain's CDR3 is CASRSPGTPYEQYF. DNA of the CDR3: TGTGCCAGCAGGTCTCCCGGGACACCCTACGAGCAGTACTTC.

This clonotype was counted at least ten times. V is TRBV20-1 and J is TRBJ2-7, with D tentatively TRBD1 (6 bases). The germline gives CDR1 DFQATT, CDR2 SNEGSKA (reference sequence). The CDR3 contains 13 residues. The ends were cut back, 6 bases at V and 1 base at J, with 13 bases in the middle. CDR3 in DNA: TGCAGTGCCAAAGAGGGACATTCCTACGAGCAGTACTTC. Translating gives CSAKEGHSYEQYF.

This clonotype has just a few counts. This chain links TRBV7-9 with TRBJ1-1; TRBD1 aligns across 11 bases. Germline values: CDR1 SEHNR, CDR2 FQNEAQ (reference sequence). J gave up 0 bases and V 5 bases, and 11 bases lay outside the gene matches. The CDR3 has 18 residues. DNA of the CDR3: TGTGCCAGCAGCCACGACTCTAGGACAGGGGGCCTGAACACTGAAGCTTTCTTT. The encoded protein is CASSHDSRTGGLNTEAFF. Together with reference TRBV7-9 and TRBJ1-1, the CDR3 gives the full variable domain: DTGVSQNPRHKITKRGQNVTFRCDPISEHNRLYWYRQTLGQGPEFLTYFQNEAQLEKSRLLSDRFSAERPKGSFSTLEIQRTEQGDSAMYLCASSHDSRTGGLNTEAFFGQGTRLTVV.

The chain joins TRBV9 to TRBJ2-5; 9 bases align to TRBD2. With 4 bases clipped from V and 3 bases from J, the junction kept 7 bases outside the gene matches. This CDR3 is built from 15 residues. Germline CDR1 is SGDLS and CDR2 is YYNGEE. As DNA, the CDR3 is TGTGCCAGCAGCCTCGGGGTAGCGGGAGAAGAGACCCAGTACTTC. Protein product: CASSLGVAGEETQYF.

This clonotype came up a few times. A junction end diverges from the germline sequence, so it may reflect a read error. The chain joins TRBV5-4 to TRBJ2-7; D possibly matches TRBD1 or TRBD2 (5 bases each). CDR1 SGHNT and CDR2 YYREEE come from the germline V gene (reference sequence). CDR3 size: 14 residues. The CDR3 loop is CANSRDGRDDEQYF. CDR3 sequence (DNA): TGTGCCAACAGCAGGGACGGCCGTGATGACGAGCAGTACTTC.

This clonotype was seen ten or more times. V is TRBV20-1 and J is TRBJ1-5, with a possible D match to TRBD1 (6 bases). V was shortened by 5 bases and J by 0 bases, with 14 bases between the two germline ends. There are 15 residues in the CDR3. The germline gives CDR1 DFQATT, CDR2 SNEGSKA (reference sequence). The CDR3 loop is CSAGGAHYSNQPQHF. The CDR3 nucleotides read TGCAGTGCTGGGGGGGCGCATTATAGCAATCAGCCCCAGCATTTT.

Many counts were recorded for this clonotype. V gene TRBV28 combines with J gene TRBJ2-7; D remains ambiguous. This CDR3 is 14 amino acids long. V dropped 1 base and J dropped 5 bases, with 12 bases sitting between them. Germline values: CDR1 MDHEN, CDR2 SYDVKM. The CDR3 region has the DNA TGTGCCAGCAGTTTATCGCCATCGTGGGACGAGCAGTACTTC. Translating gives CASSLSPSWDEQYF. Using reference TRBV28 and TRBJ2-7 for the parts outside the CDR3, the full variable domain is DVKVTQSSRYLVKRTGEKVFLECVQDMDHENMFWYRQDPGLGLRLIYFSYDVKMKEKGDIPEGYSVSREKKERFSLILESASTNQTSMYLCASSLSPSWDEQYFGPGTRLTVT.

The rearrangement uses TRBV6-1 and TRBJ1-2, with 7 bases aligning to TRBD1. The CDR3 contains 14 residues. Germline lookup yields CDR1 MNHNS and CDR2 SASEGT. V was clipped by 6 bases and J by 3 bases; unmatched bases: 7. Here the CDR3 reads CASRGPDRDYGYTF. The CDR3 nucleotides read TGTGCCAGCAGAGGCCCCGACAGGGACTATGGCTACACCTTC.

The chain has TRBV6-1 and TRBJ2-7; 7 bases agree with TRBD2. The CDR3 runs 16 residues. The germline CDR1 and CDR2 sequences are MNHNS and SASEGT. The junction had 9 bases not matched to a gene; V was cut back by 2 bases and J by 2 bases. In DNA form, the CDR3 reads TGTGCCAGCAGTGAATCCCCCGACAGCGGGGCCTACGAGCAGTACTTC. It translates to CASSESPDSGAYEQYF.

As for this clonotype: Mismatch with germline at one junction end may stem from a read error. The rearrangement joins TRBV6-1 to TRBJ1-1; 8 nucleotides agree with TRBD1. The CDR3 spans 14 residues. Germline values: CDR1 MNHNS, CDR2 SASEGT. CDR3 in amino acids: CARSPGGWDTDAFF. CDR3 DNA sequence: TGTGCCCGCAGCCCAGGGGGCTGGGACACTGATGCTTTCTTT.

This clonotype was counted between two and nine times. Since the CDR3 does not end with the conserved phenylalanine or tryptophan, this likely comes from a read error. The V and J genes are TRBV6-2 or TRBV6-3 and TRBJ2-5; no firm D call. The CDR3 runs 15 residues. CDR1 is MNHEY, CDR2 SVGEGT, per germline. CDR3 nucleotides: TGTGCCAGCAGCCTCCAGAAGCTAGGTGGAGAGTCCCAGTACTAC. Protein product: CASSLQKLGGESQYY.

At least ten counts were recorded for this clonotype. In DNA form, the CDR3 reads TGTGCCTGGAGTGTTAAGTTAGAGACCCAGTACTTC. Translation gives CAWSVKLETQYF. The chain employs TRBV30 and TRBJ2-5; D unclear. The germline gives CDR1 GTSNPN, CDR2 SVGIG (reference sequence). The CDR3 length is 12 residues. V was pared by 0 bases and J by 4 bases, with 6 bases between.

V usage is TRBV5-1 and J usage is TRBJ1-6; 7 bases align to TRBD1. The germline gives CDR1 SGHRS, CDR2 YFSETQ. This CDR3 has 15 amino acids. The trim removed 3 bases at V and 8 bases at J, leaving 8 bases unmatched. The CDR3 region is CASSWTNRGDSPLHF. DNA of the CDR3: TGCGCCAGCAGCTGGACGAACAGGGGTGATTCACCCCTCCACTTT.

This clonotype was counted ten times or more. The chain joins TRBV29-1 to TRBJ1-1, with a possible D match to TRBD1 (5 bases). The V end lost 6 bases, the J end lost 4 bases, and 15 bases lay between the germline ends. Per the germline V gene, CDR1 is SQVTM and CDR2 is ANQGSEA. The CDR3 length is 13 residues. In nucleotides, the CDR3 is TGCAGCGTCCTCATGACAGTGGGCACTGAAGCTTTCTTT. Translated: CSVLMTVGTEAFF.

This clonotype was seen at least ten times. The chain combines TRBV7-8 with TRBJ2-7; 10 nucleotides align to TRBD2. Losses at the gene ends were 5 bases for V and 4 bases for J; bases not matched to a gene: 11. The CDR3 contains 16 residues. Germline V gene lookup returns CDR1 SGHVS and CDR2 FQNEAQ. CDR3 protein: CASSPRLAGEGYEQYF. CDR3 nucleotides: TGTGCCAGCAGCCCCCGGCTAGCGGGAGAAGGATACGAGCAGTACTTC. Supplemented by reference TRBV7-8 and TRBJ2-7, the full variable domain reads GAGVSQSPRYKVAKRGQDVALRCDPISGHVSLFWYQQALGQGPEFLTYFQNEAQLDKSGLPSDRFFAERPEGSVSTLKIQRTQQEDSAVYLCASSPRLAGEGYEQYFGPGTRLTVT.

The chain is built from TRBV20-1 and TRBJ2-7; 7 bases match TRBD2. Germline loops: CDR1 DFQATT, CDR2 SNEGSKA (reference sequence). The CDR3 contains 15 residues. The V and J ends lost 3 bases and 1 base, in that order; junction bases with no gene match: 9. Written as DNA, the CDR3 is TGCAGTGCTAGTGAAGGGCGGGGGATTTCCTACGAGCAGTACTTC. The encoded protein is CSASEGRGISYEQYF.

This clonotype occurred many times. The V and J genes are TRBV2 and TRBJ2-5; D is ambiguous. CDR3 length equals 14 residues. The germline gives CDR1 SNHLY, CDR2 FYNNEI. Trimming pared 3 bases from V and 2 bases from J, leaving 10 bases between. The CDR3 is CASSETGQQETQYF. The CDR3 region has the DNA TGTGCCAGCAGTGAGACTGGGCAGCAAGAGACCCAGTACTTC.

Only a few counts were recorded for this clonotype. The chain joins TRBV6-1 to TRBJ2-5; TRBD2 aligns across 9 bases. J gave up 1 base and V 5 bases, and 5 bases lay outside the gene matches. Per the germline V gene, CDR1 is MNHNS and CDR2 is SASEGT. The CDR3 spans 15 residues. The CDR3 loop reads CASSRLAGSQETQYF. The CDR3 DNA follows: TGTGCCAGCAGTCGCCTAGCGGGGAGCCAAGAGACCCAGTACTTC.

This clonotype has at least ten counts. The chain recombines TRBV3-1 with TRBJ1-5; D is undetermined. The V gene's germline CDR1 is LGHDT and CDR2 YNNKEL (reference sequence). Deletions cut 4 bases from V and 6 bases from J, with 16 bases between. The CDR3 has 15 amino acids. CDR3 sequence: CASSPDGPLGQPQHF. The CDR3 DNA is TGTGCCAGCAGCCCTGACGGTCCCTTGGGTCAGCCCCAGCATTTT.

This clonotype was observed many times. The chain has TRBV11-2 and TRBJ1-1; no reliable D call. The CDR3 spans 11 residues. V lost 4 bases and J lost 8, with 8 bases in between. Germline V CDR1 and CDR2: SGHAT, FQNNGV. Written as DNA, the CDR3 is TGTGCCAGCAGCTACCAGGTGGAAGCTTTCTTT. Its protein is CASSYQVEAFF.

In this sample, this clonotype turned up many times. The V and J genes are TRBV28 and TRBJ2-5; no firm D call. In germline, CDR1 is MDHEN, CDR2 SYDVKM. Trimming took off 2 bases at V and 5 bases at J, with 12 bases between the two ends. The CDR3 consists of 14 residues. CDR3 DNA: TGTGCCAGCAGTTTACTGCCCCGTCGGGAGACCCAGTACTTC. This sequence encodes CASSLLPRRETQYF.

Only a few counts were recorded for this clonotype. The J gene is TRBJ2-5, the V gene TRBV20-1; 10 bases fit TRBD2. In germline, CDR1 is DFQATT, CDR2 SNEGSKA (reference sequence). The CDR3 extends over 15 amino acids. With 0 bases clipped from V and 5 bases from J, the junction kept 6 bases outside the gene matches. In DNA form, the CDR3 reads TGCAGTGCTAGAGATCTGCTAGCGGGAGATGAGACCCAGTACTTC. This translates into CSARDLLAGDETQYF.

The V gene is TRBV7-9, the J gene TRBJ1-1, with unresolved D. The CDR3 totals 14 residues. The germline gives CDR1 SEHNR, CDR2 FQNEAQ (reference sequence). The V gene lost 0 bases and the J gene lost 0 bases, with 5 bases spanning the gap. In nucleotides, the CDR3 is TGTGCCAGCAGCTTAGCTGTCATGAACACTGAAGCTTTCTTT. Encoded protein: CASSLAVMNTEAFF. The variable domain in full, with the rest retrieved from reference TRBV7-9 and TRBJ1-1, is DTGVSQNPRHKITKRGQNVTFRCDPISEHNRLYWYRQTLGQGPEFLTYFQNEAQLEKSRLLSDRFSAERPKGSFSTLEIQRTEQGDSAMYLCASSLAVMNTEAFFGQGTRLTVV.